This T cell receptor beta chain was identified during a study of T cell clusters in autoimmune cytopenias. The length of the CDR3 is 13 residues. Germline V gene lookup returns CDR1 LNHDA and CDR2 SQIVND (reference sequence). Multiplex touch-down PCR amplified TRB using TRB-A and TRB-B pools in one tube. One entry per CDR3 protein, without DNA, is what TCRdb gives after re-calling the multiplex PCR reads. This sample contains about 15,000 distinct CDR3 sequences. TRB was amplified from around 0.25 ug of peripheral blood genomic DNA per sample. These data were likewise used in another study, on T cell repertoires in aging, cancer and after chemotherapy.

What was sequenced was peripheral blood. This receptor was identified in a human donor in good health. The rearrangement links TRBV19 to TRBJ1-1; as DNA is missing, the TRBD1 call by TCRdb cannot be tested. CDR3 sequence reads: CASSMGRLTEAFF.